This T cell receptor beta chain was captured in a study of Graves' ophthalmopathy and Graves' hyperthyroidism. Study outcomes and limitations: Among expanded thyroid clonotypes above 0.001 frequency, most also occurred in blood. Built on 13 signatures, a model told ophthalmopathy apart from stable hyperthyroidism with about 85% sensitivity and under 83% specificity.

The germline V and J ends were trimmed by 5 bases and 7 bases, with 12 bases remaining between them. CDR3 length: 12 amino acids. Per germline, CDR1 SGHTA and CDR2 FQGNSA. TCR beta CDR3 regions were amplified from RNA transcripts. RT-PCR with HTBI primers came first, then second-round multiplex PCR. From the multiplex PCR reads, TCRdb called clonotypes with MiXCR, one entry per CDR3 protein. The sample holds 650,000 to 900,000 distinct CDR3 sequences, roughly two fifths seen once. With regard to this clonotype: What it binds is unknown.

The receptor's source is an adult man with Graves' ophthalmopathy. Sample: peripheral blood. This chain connects TRBV7-2 to TRBJ2-7, with D tentatively TRBD1 (6 bases). CDR3 in amino acids: CASSRQQGEQYF. For the CDR3, the DNA is TGTGCCAGCAGCCGCCAACAGGGAGAGCAGTACTTC. The entire variable domain, with the rest obtained from reference TRBV7-2 and TRBJ2-7, is as follows: GAGVSQSPSNKVTEKGKDVELRCDPISGHTALYWYRQSLGQGLEFLIYFQGNSAPDKSGLPSDRFSAERTGGSVSTLTIQRTQQEDSAVYLCASSRQQGEQYFGPGTRLTVT.